One sample yielded the 19 T cell receptor beta chains listed below, sequenced in a study of T cells in Graves' hyperthyroidism and ophthalmopathy. The investigators amplified TCR beta CDR3 regions from RNA transcripts. The HTBI set primed first-round TCR CDR3 RT-PCR. TCRdb used MiXCR to reprocess the multiplex PCR reads, holding one entry per CDR3 protein. The sample lists 550,000 to 850,000 distinct CDR3 sequences, around 20% occurring once. Material: blood. The receptor source for this set is a woman aged 45-65 years with Graves' hyperthyroidism that later progressed to Graves' ophthalmopathy.

Note on this clonotype: At one end the junction does not follow the germline gene, possibly because of a read error. This sequence joins TRBV7-9 and TRBJ1-4; D remains ambiguous. In germline, CDR1 is SEHNR, CDR2 FQNEAQ (reference sequence). CDR3 length: 14 residues. CDR3 nucleotides: TGTGCCAGCACCGCCCGAGCAACTAATGAAAAACGGTTTTTT. Protein: CASTARATNEKRFF.

The table lists this clonotype with many counts. The V gene is TRBV7-8, the J gene TRBJ2-1; D is ambiguous. The germline V gene has CDR1 SGHVS and CDR2 FQNEAQ. Trimming left V 5 bases short and J 7 bases short, with 9 bases between. CDR3 size: 12 residues. CDR3 sequence reads: CASSRLGNEQFF. The CDR3 bases are TGTGCCAGCAGCCGTCTGGGGAATGAGCAGTTCTTC.

This clonotype was seen many times. The chain carries TRBV12-3 or TRBV12-4 and TRBJ2-7; TRBD2 matches 9 bases. The V gene end was trimmed by 3 bases and the J gene end by 0 bases; junction bases not matched to a gene: 9. This CDR3 contains 17 residues. CDR3 region: CASSFGSGGLNSYEQYF. CDR3 nucleotides: TGTGCCAGCAGTTTCGGTAGCGGGGGTTTAAACTCCTACGAGCAGTACTTC.

There are a few counts of this clonotype. J is TRBJ2-1 and V is TRBV5-1; 9 nucleotides align to TRBD1. V was clipped by 3 bases and J by 8 bases; unmatched bases: 15. CDR1 is SGHRS, CDR2 YFSETQ, per germline. The CDR3 is 17 amino acids. DNA for the CDR3: TGCGCCAGCAGCTGGAGACAGGGGGTCAAGGGGAGCCATGAGCAGTTCTTC. This codes for CASSWRQGVKGSHEQFF.

Concerning this clonotype: A read error may explain this, as a much larger clone is one base away. The V gene is TRBV5-6, the J gene TRBJ2-5; 7 bases line up with TRBD2. This CDR3 region has 15 residues. Germline V gene lookup returns CDR1 SGHDT and CDR2 YYEEEE. CDR3 nucleotide sequence: TGTGCCAGCAGCTTCTCAAGCGGGGAGCGAGAGGCCCAGTACTTC. This encodes CASSFSSGEREAQYF. The whole variable domain, remainder taken from reference TRBV5-6 and TRBJ2-5, is DAGVTQSPTHLIKTRGQQVTLRCSPKSGHDTVSWYQQALGQGPQFIFQYYEEEERQRGNFPDRFSGHQFPNYSSELNVNALLLGDSALYLCASSFSSGEREAQYFGPGTRLLVL.

This clonotype was counted at least ten times. This chain connects TRBV30 to TRBJ2-1, with D possibly TRBD2 on 5 matching bases. The CDR3 runs 15 residues. V dropped 2 bases and J dropped 0 bases, with 11 bases sitting between them. Germline V gene lookup returns CDR1 GTSNPN and CDR2 SVGIG (reference sequence). The CDR3 here is CAWSFGAGSYNEQFF. The CDR3 region has the DNA TGTGCCTGGAGTTTTGGTGCGGGCTCCTACAATGAGCAGTTCTTC.

The table lists this clonotype with a few counts. The genes are TRBV7-8 and TRBJ1-5; D unresolved. The V and J ends lost 1 base and 6 bases respectively, with 10 bases between them. CDR1 and CDR2 (germline): SGHVS, FQNEAQ. This CDR3 has 14 amino acids. The CDR3 bases are TGTGCCAGCAGCTTAGTATGGGGTTCTCAGCCCCAGCATTTT. It specifies CASSLVWGSQPQHF.

V is TRBV7-9 and J is TRBJ2-6; 9 bases align to TRBD1. Germline V gene data show CDR1 as SEHNR and CDR2 as FQNEAQ (reference sequence). The CDR3 spans 19 residues. J lost 4 bases, V lost 5 bases, and 15 bases had no gene match. The DNA for the CDR3 is TGTGCCAGCAGCCACGCTGACAGGGGGACGCTACGGGGGGCCAACGTCCTGACTTTC. It encodes CASSHADRGTLRGANVLTF.

This clonotype was seen at least ten times. CDR3 nucleotide sequence: TGCGCCAGCAGCTTAAACGCTCCGGGACAGAGCTATGGCTACACCTTC. Translated: CASSLNAPGQSYGYTF. The chain employs TRBV5-1 and TRBJ1-2, with 7 bases identical to TRBD1. J lost 4 bases, V lost 2 bases, and 11 bases had no gene match. This CDR3 is 16 amino acids long. Germline V CDR1 and CDR2: SGHRS, YFSETQ. Using reference TRBV5-1 and TRBJ1-2 for the parts outside the CDR3, the full variable domain is KAGVTQTPRYLIKTRGQQVTLSCSPISGHRSVSWYQQTPGQGLQFLFEYFSETQRNKGNFPGRFSGRQFSNSRSEMNVSTLELGDSALYLCASSLNAPGQSYGYTFGSGTRLTVV.

This clonotype was recorded once. The CDR3 region has the DNA TGCGCCAGCAGCATAGGGCCCTTTAGCAATCAGCCCCAGCATTTT. This sequence encodes CASSIGPFSNQPQHF. V and J are TRBV4-3 and TRBJ1-5; unclear D gene. In germline, CDR1 is LGHNA, CDR2 YSLEER. Between the trimmed V and J ends, which lost 5 bases and 0 bases, there was a span of 11 bases. This CDR3 spans 15 amino acids.

This clonotype was seen a handful of times. The chain links TRBV5-6 to TRBJ2-2; a possible D gene is TRBD2 (6 bases). V was clipped by 1 base and J by 2 bases, with 12 bases between them. From germline, CDR1 is SGHDT and CDR2 YYEEEE. CDR3 size: 16 residues. The CDR3 DNA follows: TGTGCCAGCAGCTTGTCTCCCGGGGGTAACACCGGGGAGCTGTTTTTT. It yields the protein CASSLSPGGNTGELFF. Full variable domain (rest looked up from reference TRBV5-6 and TRBJ2-2): DAGVTQSPTHLIKTRGQQVTLRCSPKSGHDTVSWYQQALGQGPQFIFQYYEEEERQRGNFPDRFSGHQFPNYSSELNVNALLLGDSALYLCASSLSPGGNTGELFFGEGSRLTVL.

The chain combines TRBV7-2 with TRBJ2-4; D may match TRBD1 or TRBD2 (5 bases each). Germline-derived CDR1 and CDR2 are SGHTA and FQGNSA. V lost 5 bases and J lost 3, with 20 bases in between. This CDR3 comprises 17 residues. The CDR3 DNA follows: TGTGCCAGCAGCCGGGCCCCTCAAGTTGGGGGCAAAAACATTCAGTACTTC. As protein: CASSRAPQVGGKNIQYF.

This clonotype was detected only a few times. This sequence joins TRBV4-2 and TRBJ2-7, with D maybe TRBD2 (6 bases). The length of the CDR3 is 15 residues. Germline V lookup: CDR1 LGHNA, CDR2 YNFKEQ. Trimming pared 4 bases from V and 1 base from J, leaving 14 bases between. CDR3 DNA: TGTGCCAGCAGCCCCCTGGCTAGCGAGTCCTACGAGCAGTACTTC. Protein sequence: CASSPLASESYEQYF.

This chain connects TRBV5-1 to TRBJ2-3; 7 bases are a match to TRBD1. The junction had 3 bases not matched to a gene; V was cut back by 3 bases and J by 2 bases. CDR3 length equals 14 residues. Germline V gene data show CDR1 as SGHRS and CDR2 as YFSETQ. The chain's CDR3 is CASSSDRNTDTQYF. CDR3 in DNA: TGCGCCAGCAGCTCGGACAGGAACACAGATACGCAGTATTTT.

The chain joins TRBV9 to TRBJ1-2, with D unclear. V shed 0 bases and J shed 3 bases, with 18 bases lying between them. CDR1 SGDLS and CDR2 YYNGEE come from the germline V gene. This CDR3 comprises 17 residues. The CDR3 is CASSVGEGARWYYGYTF. The CDR3 DNA sequence: TGTGCCAGCAGCGTAGGGGAGGGAGCGCGGTGGTACTATGGCTACACCTTC.

This clonotype was counted many times. CDR3 DNA sequence: TGCGCCAGCAGCCATGGGACAGGGGCTGTGGAGCAGTACTTC. Protein product: CASSHGTGAVEQYF. V gene TRBV5-1 combines with J gene TRBJ2-7; 10 bases fit TRBD1. CDR1 and CDR2 (germline): SGHRS, YFSETQ. This CDR3 is 14 amino acids long. V shed 4 bases, J shed 7 bases, and the junction held 8 bases outside the gene matches.

This clonotype was recorded at least ten times. The chain combines TRBV18 with TRBJ1-1; D call uncertain. The CDR3 covers 13 residues. V was shortened by 6 bases and J by 0 bases, with 8 bases between the two germline ends. Germline V gene sequence: CDR1 KGHSH, CDR2 LQKENI. The CDR3 DNA reads TGTGCCAGCTCGAAGGAAATGAACACTGAAGCTTTCTTT. Translation: CASSKEMNTEAFF.

This chain joins TRBV30 and TRBJ2-5, with 7 bases that match TRBD2. The ends lost 3 bases at V and 6 bases at J; junction bases unmatched: 4. The CDR3 runs 12 residues. The germline CDR1 and CDR2 sequences are GTSNPN and SVGIG (reference sequence). CDR3 DNA sequence: TGTGCCTGGAGCCAGGGAGGGCAGACCCAGTACTTC. It specifies CAWSQGGQTQYF.

The chain couples TRBV19 to TRBJ1-5, with D unclear. This CDR3 is built from 14 residues. Looked up from germline, CDR1 is LNHDA and CDR2 is SQIVND (reference sequence). Trimming took 3 bases from V and 0 from J, leaving 6 bases between them. The CDR3 nucleotides are TGTGCCAGTAGTATCGGTGATAGCAATCAGCCCCAGCATTTT. Encoded protein: CASSIGDSNQPQHF.